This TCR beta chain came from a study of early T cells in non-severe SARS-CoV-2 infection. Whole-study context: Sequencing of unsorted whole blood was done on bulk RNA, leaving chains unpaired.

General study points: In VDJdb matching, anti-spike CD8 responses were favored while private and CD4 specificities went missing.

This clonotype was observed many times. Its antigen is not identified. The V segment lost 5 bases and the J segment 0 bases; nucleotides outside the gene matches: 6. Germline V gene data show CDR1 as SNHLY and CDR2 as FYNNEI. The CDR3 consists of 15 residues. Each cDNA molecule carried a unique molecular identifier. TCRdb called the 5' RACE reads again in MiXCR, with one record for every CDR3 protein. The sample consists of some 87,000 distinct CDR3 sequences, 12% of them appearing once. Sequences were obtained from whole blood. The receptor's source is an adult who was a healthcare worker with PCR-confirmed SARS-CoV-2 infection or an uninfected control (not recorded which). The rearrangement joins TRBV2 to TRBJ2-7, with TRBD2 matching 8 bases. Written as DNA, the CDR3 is TGTGCCAGCAGTTCGAGCGGGGGAGGCTCCTACGAGCAGTACTTC. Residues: CASSSSGGGSYEQYF.